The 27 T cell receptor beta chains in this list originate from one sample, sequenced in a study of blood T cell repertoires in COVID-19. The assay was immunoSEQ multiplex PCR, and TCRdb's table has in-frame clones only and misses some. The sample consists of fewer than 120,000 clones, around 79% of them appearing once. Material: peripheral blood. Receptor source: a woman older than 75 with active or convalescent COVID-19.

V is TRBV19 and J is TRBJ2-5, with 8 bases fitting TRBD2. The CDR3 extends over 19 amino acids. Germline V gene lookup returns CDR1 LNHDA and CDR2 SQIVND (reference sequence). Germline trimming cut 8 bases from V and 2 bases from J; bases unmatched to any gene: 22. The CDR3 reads CASWRDRAGLAGQQETQYF. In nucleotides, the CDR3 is TGTGCCAGTTGGCGAGACAGAGCTGGGCTAGCGGGCCAGCAAGAGACCCAGTACTTC.

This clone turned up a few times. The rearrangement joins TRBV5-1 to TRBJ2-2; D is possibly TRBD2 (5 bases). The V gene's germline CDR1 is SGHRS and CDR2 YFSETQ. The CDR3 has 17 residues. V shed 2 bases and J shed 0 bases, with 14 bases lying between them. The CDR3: CASSFYSGGANTGELFF. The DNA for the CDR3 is TGCGCCAGCAGCTTTTACAGCGGCGGCGCGAACACCGGGGAGCTGTTTTTT.

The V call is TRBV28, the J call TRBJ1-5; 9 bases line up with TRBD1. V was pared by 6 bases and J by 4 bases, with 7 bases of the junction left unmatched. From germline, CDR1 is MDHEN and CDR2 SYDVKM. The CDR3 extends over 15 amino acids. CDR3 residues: CASSSWDRENQPQHF. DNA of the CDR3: TGTGCCAGCAGCTCCTGGGACAGGGAAAATCAGCCCCAGCATTTT.

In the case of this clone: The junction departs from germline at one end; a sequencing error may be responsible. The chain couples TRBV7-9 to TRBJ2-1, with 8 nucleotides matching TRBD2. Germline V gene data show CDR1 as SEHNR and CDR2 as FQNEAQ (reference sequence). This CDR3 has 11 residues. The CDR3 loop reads CASSLRTSRIF. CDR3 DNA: TGTGCCAGCAGCTTAAGGACTAGCCGGATCTTC. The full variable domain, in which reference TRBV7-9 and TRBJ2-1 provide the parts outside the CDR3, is DTGVSQNPRHKITKRGQNVTFRCDPISEHNRLYWYRQTLGQGPEFLTYFQNEAQLEKSRLLSDRFSAERPKGSFSTLEIQRTEQGDSAMYLCASSLRTSRIFGPGTRLTVL.

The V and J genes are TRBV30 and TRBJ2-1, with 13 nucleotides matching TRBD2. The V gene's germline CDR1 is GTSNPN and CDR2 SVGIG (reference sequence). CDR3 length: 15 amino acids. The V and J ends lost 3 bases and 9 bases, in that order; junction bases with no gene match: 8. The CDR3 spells CAWSGLAGDRLEQFF. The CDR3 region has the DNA TGTGCCTGGAGCGGACTAGCGGGAGACCGCCTTGAGCAGTTCTTC.

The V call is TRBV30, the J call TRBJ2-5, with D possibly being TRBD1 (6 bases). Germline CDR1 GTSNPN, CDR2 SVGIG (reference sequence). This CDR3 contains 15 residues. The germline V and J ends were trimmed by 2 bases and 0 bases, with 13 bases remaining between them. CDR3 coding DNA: TGTGCCTGGAGTAGGGGGAAAGGGTACCAAGAGACCCAGTACTTC. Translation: CAWSRGKGYQETQYF. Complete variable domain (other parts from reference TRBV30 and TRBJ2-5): SQTIHQWPATLVQPVGSPLSLECTVEGTSNPNLYWYRQAAGRGLQLLFYSVGIGQISSEVPQNLSASRPQDRQFILSSKKLLLSDSGFYLCAWSRGKGYQETQYFGPGTRLLVL.

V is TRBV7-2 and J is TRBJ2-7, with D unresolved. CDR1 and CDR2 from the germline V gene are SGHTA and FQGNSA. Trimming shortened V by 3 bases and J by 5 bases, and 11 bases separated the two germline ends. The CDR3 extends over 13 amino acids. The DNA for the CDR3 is TGTGCCAGCAGCTTTTTCCTAGTCGACGAGCAGTACTTC. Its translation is CASSFFLVDEQYF. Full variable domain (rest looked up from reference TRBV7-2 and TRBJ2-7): GAGVSQSPSNKVTEKGKDVELRCDPISGHTALYWYRQSLGQGLEFLIYFQGNSAPDKSGLPSDRFSAERTGGSVSTLTIQRTQQEDSAVYLCASSFFLVDEQYFGPGTRLTVT.

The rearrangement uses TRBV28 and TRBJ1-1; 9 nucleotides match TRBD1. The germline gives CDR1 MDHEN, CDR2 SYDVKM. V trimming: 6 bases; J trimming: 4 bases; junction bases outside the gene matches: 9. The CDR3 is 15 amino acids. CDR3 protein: CASSQTGGYGTEAFF. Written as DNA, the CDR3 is TGTGCCAGCAGCCAAACAGGGGGCTACGGCACTGAAGCTTTCTTT.

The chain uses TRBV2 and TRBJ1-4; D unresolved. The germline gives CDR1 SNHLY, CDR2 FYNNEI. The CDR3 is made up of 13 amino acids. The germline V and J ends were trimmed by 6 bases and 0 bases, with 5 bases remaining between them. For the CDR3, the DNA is TGTGCCAGCAGCGGGGCAACTAATGAAAAACTGTTTTTT. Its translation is CASSGATNEKLFF.

CDR3: CAWSVGVVRNTEAFF. The CDR3 DNA follows: TGTGCCTGGAGTGTAGGAGTGGTCCGGAACACTGAAGCTTTCTTT. The V and J genes are TRBV30 and TRBJ1-1, with D unresolved. Trimming removed 0 bases at V and 1 base at J, with 12 bases between. CDR3 size: 15 residues. Germline CDR1 and CDR2: GTSNPN and SVGIG (reference sequence).

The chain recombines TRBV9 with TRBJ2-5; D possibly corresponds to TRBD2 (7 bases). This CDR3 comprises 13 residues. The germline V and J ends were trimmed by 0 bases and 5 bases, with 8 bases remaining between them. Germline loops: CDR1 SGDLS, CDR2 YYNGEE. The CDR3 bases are TGTGCCAGCAGCGTAGAGGGGGGGGAGACCCAGTACTTC. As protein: CASSVEGGETQYF.

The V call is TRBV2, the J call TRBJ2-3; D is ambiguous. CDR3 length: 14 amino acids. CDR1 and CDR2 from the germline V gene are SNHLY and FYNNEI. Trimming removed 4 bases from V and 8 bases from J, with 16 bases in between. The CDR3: CASSVSYPPGTQYF. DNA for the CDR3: TGTGCCAGCAGTGTTTCCTACCCGCCGGGTACGCAGTATTTT. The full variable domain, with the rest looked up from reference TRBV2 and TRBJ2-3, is EPEVTQTPSHQVTQMGQEVILRCVPISNHLYFYWYRQILGQKVEFLVSFYNNEISEKSEIFDDQFSVERPDGSNFTLKIRSTKLEDSAMYFCASSVSYPPGTQYFGPGTRLTVL.

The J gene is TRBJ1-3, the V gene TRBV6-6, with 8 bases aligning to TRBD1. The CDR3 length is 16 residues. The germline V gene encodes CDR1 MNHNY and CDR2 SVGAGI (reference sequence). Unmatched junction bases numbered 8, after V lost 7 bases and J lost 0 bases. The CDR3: CASIWDRFNSGNTIYF. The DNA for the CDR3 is TGTGCCAGCATCTGGGACAGGTTCAACTCTGGAAACACCATATATTTT.

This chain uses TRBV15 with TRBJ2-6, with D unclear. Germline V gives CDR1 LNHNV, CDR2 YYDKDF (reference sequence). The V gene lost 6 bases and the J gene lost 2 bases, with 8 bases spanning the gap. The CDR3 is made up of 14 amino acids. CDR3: CATSPYPGANVLTF. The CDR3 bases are TGTGCCACCAGTCCCTATCCTGGGGCCAACGTCCTGACTTTC.

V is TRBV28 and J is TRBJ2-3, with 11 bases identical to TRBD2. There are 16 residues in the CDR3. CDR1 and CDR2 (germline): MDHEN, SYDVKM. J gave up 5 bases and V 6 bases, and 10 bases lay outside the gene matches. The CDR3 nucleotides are TGTGCCAGCAGCAAACTAGCGGGAGAGATGCAAGATACGCAGTATTTT. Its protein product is CASSKLAGEMQDTQYF.

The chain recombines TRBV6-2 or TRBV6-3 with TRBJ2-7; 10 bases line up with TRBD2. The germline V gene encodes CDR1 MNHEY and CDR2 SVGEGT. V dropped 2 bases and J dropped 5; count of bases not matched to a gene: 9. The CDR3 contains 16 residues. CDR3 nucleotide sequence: TGTGCCAGCAGTTACCTTAGCGGGAGGATCGGCGACGAGCAGTACTTC. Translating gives CASSYLSGRIGDEQYF.

CDR3 coding DNA: TGTGCCAGCAGTGAATTTAGCGGGGAATACAATGAGCAGTTCTTC. Protein sequence: CASSEFSGEYNEQFF. V is TRBV2 and J is TRBJ2-1; 8 bases line up with TRBD2. CDR1 is SNHLY and CDR2 is FYNNEI in the germline V gene. The CDR3 spans 15 residues. With 2 bases clipped from V and 4 bases from J, the junction kept 4 bases outside the gene matches.

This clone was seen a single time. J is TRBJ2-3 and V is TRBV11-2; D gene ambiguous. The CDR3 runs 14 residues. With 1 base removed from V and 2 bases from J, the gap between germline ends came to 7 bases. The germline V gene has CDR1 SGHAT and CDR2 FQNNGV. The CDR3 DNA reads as TGTGCCAGCAGCTTAGGTAGCTTCACAGATACGCAGTATTTT. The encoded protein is CASSLGSFTDTQYF.

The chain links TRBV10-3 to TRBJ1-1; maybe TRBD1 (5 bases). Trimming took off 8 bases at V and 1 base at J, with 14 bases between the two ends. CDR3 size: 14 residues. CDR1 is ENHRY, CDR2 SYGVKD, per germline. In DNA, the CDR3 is TGTGCCATCCGGATAGGACAAACGAACACTGAAGCTTTCTTT. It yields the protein CAIRIGQTNTEAFF.

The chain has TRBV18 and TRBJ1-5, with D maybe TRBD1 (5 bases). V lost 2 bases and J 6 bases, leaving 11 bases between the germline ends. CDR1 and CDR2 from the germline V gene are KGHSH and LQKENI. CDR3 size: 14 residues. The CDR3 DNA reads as TGTGCCAGCTCACCAGGCAGGGTGCCTCAGCCCCAGCATTTT. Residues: CASSPGRVPQPQHF.

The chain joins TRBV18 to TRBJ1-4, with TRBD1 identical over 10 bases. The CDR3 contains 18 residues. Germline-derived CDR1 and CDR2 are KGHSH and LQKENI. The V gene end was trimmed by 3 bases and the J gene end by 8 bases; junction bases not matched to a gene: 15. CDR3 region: CASSPLMRQGAEGEKLFF. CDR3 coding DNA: TGTGCCAGCTCACCCTTAATGAGACAGGGGGCAGAAGGAGAAAAACTGTTTTTT.

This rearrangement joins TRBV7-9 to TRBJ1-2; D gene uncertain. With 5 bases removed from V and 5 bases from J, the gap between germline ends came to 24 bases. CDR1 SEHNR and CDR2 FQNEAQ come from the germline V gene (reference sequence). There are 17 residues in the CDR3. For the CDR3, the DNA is TGTGCCAGCAGCCAAGACATCGCCCAGGCATCGCTTTATGGCTACACCTTC. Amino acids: CASSQDIAQASLYGYTF.

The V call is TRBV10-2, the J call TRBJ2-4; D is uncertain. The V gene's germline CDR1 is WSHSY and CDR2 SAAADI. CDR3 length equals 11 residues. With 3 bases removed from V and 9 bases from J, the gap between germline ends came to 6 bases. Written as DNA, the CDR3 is TGCGCCAGCAGTGAACTTAGCATTCAGTACTTC. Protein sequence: CASSELSIQYF.

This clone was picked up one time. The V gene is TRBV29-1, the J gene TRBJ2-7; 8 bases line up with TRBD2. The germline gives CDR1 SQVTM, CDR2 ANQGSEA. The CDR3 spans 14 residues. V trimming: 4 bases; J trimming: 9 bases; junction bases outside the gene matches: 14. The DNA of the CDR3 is TGCAGCGTTGCGGGGCGGGAGGCCCCCCCAAGGCAGTACTTC. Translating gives CSVAGREAPPRQYF.

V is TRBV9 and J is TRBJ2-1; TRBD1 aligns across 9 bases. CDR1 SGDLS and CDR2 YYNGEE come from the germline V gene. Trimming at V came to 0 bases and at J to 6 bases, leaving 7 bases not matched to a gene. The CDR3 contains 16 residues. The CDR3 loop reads CASSVASQGAGNEQFF. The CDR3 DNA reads TGTGCCAGCAGCGTAGCCTCACAGGGGGCGGGCAATGAGCAGTTCTTC.

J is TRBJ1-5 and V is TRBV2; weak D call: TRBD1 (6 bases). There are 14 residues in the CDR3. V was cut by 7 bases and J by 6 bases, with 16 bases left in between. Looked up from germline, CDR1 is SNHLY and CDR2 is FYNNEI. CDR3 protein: CASKGETGGQPQHF. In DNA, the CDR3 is TGTGCCAGCAAGGGGGAGACAGGAGGTCAGCCCCAGCATTTT.

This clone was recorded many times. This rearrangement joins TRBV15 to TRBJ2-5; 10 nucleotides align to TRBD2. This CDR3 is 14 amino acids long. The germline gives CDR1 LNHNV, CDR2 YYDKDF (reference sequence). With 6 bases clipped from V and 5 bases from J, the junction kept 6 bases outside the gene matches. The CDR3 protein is CATSSGLAWETQYF. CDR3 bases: TGTGCCACCAGTTCGGGACTAGCGTGGGAGACCCAGTACTTC.